The rows below give T cell receptor beta chains drawn from one sample of a study of T cells in Graves' hyperthyroidism and ophthalmopathy. Each CDR3 protein is one row after TCRdb ran MiXCR on the multiplex PCR reads. The sample includes more than 300,000 distinct CDR3 sequences, roughly 13% of them seen just once. The sequencing sample was made of blood. All receptors come from a woman aged 60-75 years with Graves' hyperthyroidism. The CDR3 runs from the conserved cysteine through the conserved F or W. D genes are given only for firm matches.

TRBJ2-5 | TRBV4-1 | TRBD2 | 15 | CASSPGTSGWETQYF
TRBJ2-5 | TRBV19 | - | 14 | CASSIRNRQETQYF
TRBJ2-7 | TRBV20-1 | TRBD2 | 15 | CSASFASGRAYEQYF
TRBJ2-5 | TRBV11-2 | - | 15 | CASSLVVGTLTTQYF
TRBJ2-1 | TRBV3-1 | TRBD2 | 16 | CASSSFIGLASNEQFF
TRBJ2-4 | TRBV7-9 | - | 16 | CASSLGQALAKNIQYF
TRBJ2-5 | TRBV11-2 | TRBD2 | 14 | CASSFGIAGETQYF
TRBJ1-3 | TRBV20-1 | - | 15 | CSAARTEISGNTIYF
TRBJ2-1 | TRBV27 | TRBD2 | 17 | CASNKGTSGRRYNEQFF
TRBJ2-3 | TRBV5-1 | TRBD2 | 18 | CASSLGTSGRLGTDTQYF
TRBJ1-2 | TRBV7-9 | - | 12 | CASSLDPAGYTF
TRBJ2-7 | TRBV29-1 | - | 12 | CSVGLGAYEQYF
TRBJ2-3 | TRBV10-3 | - | 14 | CATNPAGPTDTQYF
TRBJ2-2 | TRBV7-3 | - | 13 | CASSRGSTGELFF
TRBJ1-4 | TRBV20-1 | TRBD1 | 15 | CSARGLGQGSEKLFF
TRBJ1-4 | TRBV4-1 | TRBD1 | 14 | CASSQSQGAEKLFF
TRBJ2-7 | TRBV28 | - | 14 | CASSSPRDTYEQYF
TRBJ2-1 | TRBV12-3/TRBV12-4 | TRBD2 | 15 | CASSGTSGSYGEQFF
TRBJ2-7 | TRBV10-3 | - | 15 | CAISEPRGDSYEQYF
TRBJ1-4 | TRBV6-1 | - | 14 | CASSQQVPQEKLFF
TRBJ1-5 | TRBV27 | - | 15 | CASSLVGLGNQPQHF
TRBJ2-7 | TRBV20-1 | TRBD1 | 15 | CSARDLRQGAYEQYF
TRBJ2-1 | TRBV4-1 | TRBD2 | 15 | CASSQEGLAGGEQFF
TRBJ1-5 | TRBV27 | - | 15 | CASSLSWGLGQPQHF
TRBJ1-6 | TRBV27 | - | 16 | CASSLRRGILNSPLHF
TRBJ1-2 | TRBV12-3/TRBV12-4 | - | 13 | CASSLEERYGYTF
TRBJ2-2 | TRBV12-3/TRBV12-4 | - | 13 | CASSFSGTGELFF
TRBJ1-2 | TRBV19 | - | 14 | CASSPEVQSAGYTF
TRBJ1-1 | TRBV27 | - | 14 | CASSSQTVNTEAFF
TRBJ1-1 | TRBV5-1 | TRBD1 | 14 | CASSTGTANTEAFF
TRBJ2-5 | TRBV18 | TRBD1 | 15 | CASSPSGQGQETQYF
TRBJ2-6 | TRBV12-5 | - | 15 | CASGLSRSGANVLTF
TRBJ2-3 | TRBV12-3/TRBV12-4 | - | 17 | CASSFRGSSMGLDTQYF
TRBJ2-1 | TRBV3-1 | - | 14 | CASRGLSSYNEQFF